This TCR beta chain came from a study of patients and donors after allogeneic stem cell transplantation. TCRdb ran MiXCR on the RT-PCR reads and lists one entry per CDR3 protein. The sample holds some 880,000 distinct CDR3 sequences, roughly 18% seen once. CDR3 size: 15 residues. Looked up from germline, CDR1 is SGHRS and CDR2 is YFSETQ. V was pared by 4 bases and J by 6 bases, with 7 bases of the junction left unmatched. This clonotype was counted only a few times. Sequenced material: blood, either unsorted or a sorted T cell fraction (not recorded which). The source of this sequence is a human donor who was either an allogeneic HSCT recipient or a stem cell or donor lymphocyte infusion donor (not recorded which). It is not recorded whose cells these are; they may come from a transplant donor. V is TRBV5-1 and J is TRBJ2-3; 11 bases match TRBD2. In DNA form, the CDR3 reads TGCGCCAGCAGCCCCCTTAGCGGGGGGGCCGATACGCAGTATTTT. Residues: CASSPLSGGADTQYF.